This T cell receptor (beta chain) was identified in a study of blood T cells in healthy people across ages. The CDR3 is 13 residues long. Germline CDR1 is ENHRY and CDR2 is SYGVKD. Deletions cut 11 bases from V and 1 base from J, with 12 bases between. Combining a sample-barcoded 5' primer with a J-beta primer mix, a second PCR ran for roughly 7 to 12 cycles. TCRdb fed the 5' RACE reads into MiXCR, producing one record per CDR3 protein. The sample shows approximately 960,000 distinct CDR3 sequences, just under 30% of them seen only once. As to this clonotype: The antigen is unknown.

Study-wide findings and caveats: Long-lived donors had more naive CD4+ cells and higher diversity than aged donors.

The same data also went into a second study, on T cells of mothers and their children. From that paper: Related mother-child pairs shared slightly more overlap than unrelated pairs, but the difference was non-significant.

The sample taken for sequencing was blood. The sequence was obtained from a woman aged 40-49 years in good health. This rearrangement joins TRBV10-3 to TRBJ1-3; a weak D match, TRBD1 (5 bases). CDR3 sequence reads: CAVRGPSGNTIYF. CDR3 nucleotide sequence: TGTGCCGTGAGGGGTCCTTCTGGAAACACCATATATTTT.